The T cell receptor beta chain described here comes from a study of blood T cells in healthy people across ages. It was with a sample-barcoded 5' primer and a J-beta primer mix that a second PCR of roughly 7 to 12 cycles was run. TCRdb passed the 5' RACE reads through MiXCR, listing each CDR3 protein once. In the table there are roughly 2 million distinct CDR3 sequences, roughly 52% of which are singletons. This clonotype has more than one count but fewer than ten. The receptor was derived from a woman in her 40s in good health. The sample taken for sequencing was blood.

CDR3 DNA sequence: TGTGCCAGCAGGGCCGGGAACTATGGCTACACCTTC. Translation gives CASRAGNYGYTF. The genes are TRBV9 and TRBJ1-2, with D unclear. In germline, CDR1 is SGDLS, CDR2 YYNGEE. This CDR3 contains 12 residues. V was clipped by 5 bases and J by 2 bases, with 7 bases between them.